This TCR beta chain was recorded in a study of shared clonotypes between healthy human individuals. As for this clone: This sample includes further DNA sequences coding for the same CDR3.

Per the germline V gene, CDR1 is MNHNS and CDR2 is SASEGT. V was trimmed by 6 bases and J by 0 bases, leaving 6 bases between them. CDR3 length equals 12 residues. Generated by immunoSEQ multiplex PCR, the TCRdb table keeps only in-frame clones and is missing some. The sample lists 950,000 to 1,200,000 clones; 60% to 80% were seen once. The sequence was obtained from a man aged 18-30 years in good health. Some clones in this sample may be carry-over from other donors' samples. The chain employs TRBV6-1 and TRBJ2-7; D is unclear. The sequencing input was memory CD4+ T cells from PBMCs. As for subset: CD45RA-negative fraction. In nucleotides, the CDR3 is TGTGCCAGCAGGGCGGACTCCTACGAGCAGTACTTC. Its protein is CASRADSYEQYF.